This TCR delta chain was identified in a study of gamma-delta chains in newborns, infants, children. As for the study in general: Polyclonal expansion of innate γδ T cells after birth follows microbial exposure.

TCRdb reran clone calling via CATT on the reads. The table records 8,500 to 13,000 delta-chain clones, 9% to 10% of them present only once. The TCR was taken from a child who was a newborn, infant or young child, either healthy, febrile or measles-vaccinated (not recorded which). The sequenced sample consisted of blood.

CDR3 in amino acids: CACDDLRTGGSNSWDTRQMFF. The CDR3 nucleotides read TGTGCCTGTGACGACCTCCGTACTGGGGGATCCAACTCCTGGGACACCCGACAGATGTTTTTC. The chain has TRDV2 and TRDJ3; 10 bases are shared with TRDD3. The CDR3 extends over 21 amino acids. Trimming took 3 bases from V and 0 from J; bases not matched to a gene: 13. Germline V gene sequence: CDR1 GEAIGNYY, CDR2 EKD.